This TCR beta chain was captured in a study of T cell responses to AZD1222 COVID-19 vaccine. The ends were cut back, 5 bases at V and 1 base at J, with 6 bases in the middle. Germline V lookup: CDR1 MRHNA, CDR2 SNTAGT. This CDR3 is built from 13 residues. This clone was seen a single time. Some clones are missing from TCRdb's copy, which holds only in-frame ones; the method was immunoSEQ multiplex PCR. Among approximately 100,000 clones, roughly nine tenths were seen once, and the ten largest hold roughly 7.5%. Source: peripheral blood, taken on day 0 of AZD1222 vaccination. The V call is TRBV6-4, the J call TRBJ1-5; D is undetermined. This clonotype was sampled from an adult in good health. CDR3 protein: CASSPDSNQPQHF. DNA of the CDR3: TGTGCCAGCAGTCCGGACAGCAATCAGCCCCAGCATTTT.